This TCR beta chain was identified in a study of shared T cell receptors in the human thymus. Profiled with immunoSEQ multiplex PCR; TCRdb holds only in-frame clones, not every one. This sample carries about 660,000 clones, 88% of them seen once, and the ten largest clones take about 0.01%. Germline V gene data show CDR1 as MDHEN and CDR2 as SYDVKM. The V end was cut by 6 bases, the J end by 0 bases, with 24 bases between. CDR3 length: 19 residues. This same sample was also taken into another study, of human thymus T cells. That publication notes: Resected material from corrective heart surgery provided the thymus tissue analysed. Apparent skewing of V and J gene usage characterized both thymic and blood repertoires. Related research examined unrelated individuals and reported that their thymic repertoires overlapped highly.

This sequence originates from a boy under two years old with a congenital heart defect. The specimen sequenced was thymocytes. The chain carries TRBV28 and TRBJ2-4; D may be TRBD2 (5 bases). The CDR3 protein is CASSPRGLTPWGAKNIQYF. CDR3 coding DNA: TGTGCCAGCAGCCCTCGAGGACTGACCCCGTGGGGAGCCAAAAACATTCAGTACTTC.